This is a list of T cell receptor beta chains from one sample in a study of blood T cell repertoires in COVID-19. Some clones are missing from TCRdb's copy, which holds only in-frame ones; the method was immunoSEQ multiplex PCR. The data contain 150,000 to 200,000 clones, approximately 88% of them singletons. Specimen: peripheral blood. The receptors here all came from a human donor in a cohort sampled during active COVID-19. CDR3s include the opening cysteine and the closing phenylalanine or tryptophan. The order of the fields is clone size, CDR3 length, J gene, V gene, D gene, CDR3 DNA, CDR3 protein. A D gene is named only where the DNA matches it firmly. Not every row has a clone size; where given, it reads once, few, many or a size class.

abundance: .; len: 11; j_gene: TRBJ1-4; v_gene: TRBV20-1; d_gene: .; CDR3nt: TGCAGTGCCGGCTCACCGGGAAAACTGTTTTTT; CDR3aa: CSAGSPGKLFF
abundance: .; len: 15; j_gene: TRBJ1-2; v_gene: TRBV7-3; d_gene: .; CDR3nt: TGTGCCAGCAGCTTGGGGGGAGGGCCCTCGTCGGGCTACACCTTC; CDR3aa: CASSLGGGPSSGYTF
abundance: .; len: 16; j_gene: TRBJ2-2; v_gene: TRBV6-2/TRBV6-3; d_gene: TRBD2; CDR3nt: TGTGCCAGCAGTTACGGCGGGGGGTCACACACCGGGGAGCTGTTTTTT; CDR3aa: CASSYGGGSHTGELFF
abundance: .; len: 15; j_gene: TRBJ1-2; v_gene: TRBV4-1; d_gene: .; CDR3nt: TGCGCCAGCAGCCTACTTGCTCAGGGGACCTATGGCTACACCTTC; CDR3aa: CASSLLAQGTYGYTF
abundance: .; len: 11; j_gene: TRBJ1-2; v_gene: TRBV20-1; d_gene: .; CDR3nt: TGCAGTGCCTGGGCTCCCTATGGCTACACCTTC; CDR3aa: CSAWAPYGYTF
abundance: once; len: 13; j_gene: TRBJ2-7; v_gene: TRBV5-1; d_gene: .; CDR3nt: TGCGCCAGCAGCTTGGTCGCAGCCTACGAGCAGTACTTC; CDR3aa: CASSLVAAYEQYF
abundance: .; len: 14; j_gene: TRBJ2-1; v_gene: TRBV4-3; d_gene: .; CDR3nt: TGCGCCAGCAGCCAAGATCCGGCTAGTAATGAGCAGTTCTTC; CDR3aa: CASSQDPASNEQFF
abundance: .; len: 15; j_gene: TRBJ2-7; v_gene: TRBV5-5; d_gene: TRBD1; CDR3nt: TGTGCCAGCAGCTTGGGGACAGGGGGGTACTACGAGCAGTACTTC; CDR3aa: CASSLGTGGYYEQYF
abundance: .; len: 13; j_gene: TRBJ1-4; v_gene: TRBV10-2; d_gene: .; CDR3nt: TGCGCCAGCAGTGAGGTGCGGGGGGAAAAACTGTTTTTT; CDR3aa: CASSEVRGEKLFF
abundance: .; len: 13; j_gene: TRBJ1-3; v_gene: TRBV3-1/TRBV3-2; d_gene: TRBD1; CDR3nt: TGTGCCAGCAGGGGGACAGCTGGAAACACCATATATTTT; CDR3aa: CASRGTAGNTIYF
abundance: .; len: 12; j_gene: TRBJ1-2; v_gene: TRBV10-3; d_gene: .; CDR3nt: TGTGCCATCAGCGACAGCAACTATGGCTACACCTTC; CDR3aa: CAISDSNYGYTF
abundance: once; len: 15; j_gene: TRBJ2-7; v_gene: TRBV5-1; d_gene: .; CDR3nt: TGCGCCAGCAGCTTGGCCTCGCCAGGGGCCTACGAGCAGTACTTC; CDR3aa: CASSLASPGAYEQYF
abundance: .; len: 13; j_gene: TRBJ1-4; v_gene: TRBV4-3; d_gene: TRBD1; CDR3nt: TGCGCCAGCAGCCGGACAGGGCGAGAAAAACTGTTTTTT; CDR3aa: CASSRTGREKLFF
abundance: .; len: 15; j_gene: TRBJ2-2; v_gene: TRBV6-5; d_gene: .; CDR3nt: TGTGCCAGCACAACGGGGAGTTTGAACACCGGGGAGCTGTTTTTT; CDR3aa: CASTTGSLNTGELFF
abundance: .; len: 14; j_gene: TRBJ2-7; v_gene: TRBV6-5; d_gene: TRBD1; CDR3nt: TGTGCCAGCAGTCGGGACAGAGAAACCTACGAGCAGTACTTC; CDR3aa: CASSRDRETYEQYF
abundance: .; len: 14; j_gene: TRBJ2-7; v_gene: TRBV3-1/TRBV3-2; d_gene: .; CDR3nt: TGTGCCAGCAGCCAAGCACGGTCCTCGTACGAGCAGTACTTC; CDR3aa: CASSQARSSYEQYF
abundance: .; len: 18; j_gene: TRBJ1-1; v_gene: TRBV9; d_gene: .; CDR3nt: TGTGCCAGCAGCGTAGTGCGACAGGACATACCCATGAACACTGAAGCTTTCTTT; CDR3aa: CASSVVRQDIPMNTEAFF
abundance: .; len: 12; j_gene: TRBJ2-7; v_gene: TRBV5-1; d_gene: .; CDR3nt: TGCGCCAGCAGCTTGGATCACTACGAGCAGTACTTC; CDR3aa: CASSLDHYEQYF
abundance: .; len: 14; j_gene: TRBJ1-1; v_gene: TRBV28; d_gene: TRBD1; CDR3nt: TGTGCCAGCAGTTCCCAGGGGGGCAACACTGAAGCTTTCTTT; CDR3aa: CASSSQGGNTEAFF
abundance: .; len: 16; j_gene: TRBJ1-4; v_gene: TRBV3-1/TRBV3-2; d_gene: TRBD1; CDR3nt: TGTGCCAGCAGCCATGACGGACAGGGAGTAAATGAAAAACTGTTTTTT; CDR3aa: CASSHDGQGVNEKLFF
abundance: .; len: 14; j_gene: TRBJ1-2; v_gene: TRBV6-4; d_gene: TRBD1; CDR3nt: TGTGCCAGCAGTGAAACCGGGACAGACTATGGCTACACCTTC; CDR3aa: CASSETGTDYGYTF
abundance: .; len: 15; j_gene: TRBJ1-2; v_gene: TRBV27; d_gene: TRBD1; CDR3nt: TGTGCCAGCAGTAAAGGAATACGGACAGGGAATGGCTACACCTTC; CDR3aa: CASSKGIRTGNGYTF
abundance: .; len: 16; j_gene: TRBJ2-7; v_gene: TRBV5-8; d_gene: TRBD1; CDR3nt: TGTGCCAGCAGTTCGATGTGGGGGACAGGGGCCTACGAGCAGTACTTC; CDR3aa: CASSSMWGTGAYEQYF
abundance: .; len: 15; j_gene: TRBJ2-1; v_gene: TRBV5-1; d_gene: TRBD2; CDR3nt: TGCGCCAGCAGCTTAACTAGCGGGGGGTACAATGAGCAGTTCTTC; CDR3aa: CASSLTSGGYNEQFF
abundance: .; len: 13; j_gene: TRBJ2-7; v_gene: TRBV12-3/TRBV12-4; d_gene: .; CDR3nt: TGTGCCAGCAGTTTCGCCCGGGAGAGCGAGCAGTACTTC; CDR3aa: CASSFARESEQYF
abundance: .; len: 15; j_gene: TRBJ2-7; v_gene: TRBV3-1/TRBV3-2; d_gene: TRBD2; CDR3nt: TGTGCCAGCAGCCAAGACCCGGGAGGCCCCTACGAGCAGTACTTC; CDR3aa: CASSQDPGGPYEQYF
abundance: .; len: 15; j_gene: TRBJ2-7; v_gene: TRBV5-1; d_gene: .; CDR3nt: TGCGCCAGCAGCCCCGGACTGAAGAGCTCCTACGAGCAGTACTTC; CDR3aa: CASSPGLKSSYEQYF